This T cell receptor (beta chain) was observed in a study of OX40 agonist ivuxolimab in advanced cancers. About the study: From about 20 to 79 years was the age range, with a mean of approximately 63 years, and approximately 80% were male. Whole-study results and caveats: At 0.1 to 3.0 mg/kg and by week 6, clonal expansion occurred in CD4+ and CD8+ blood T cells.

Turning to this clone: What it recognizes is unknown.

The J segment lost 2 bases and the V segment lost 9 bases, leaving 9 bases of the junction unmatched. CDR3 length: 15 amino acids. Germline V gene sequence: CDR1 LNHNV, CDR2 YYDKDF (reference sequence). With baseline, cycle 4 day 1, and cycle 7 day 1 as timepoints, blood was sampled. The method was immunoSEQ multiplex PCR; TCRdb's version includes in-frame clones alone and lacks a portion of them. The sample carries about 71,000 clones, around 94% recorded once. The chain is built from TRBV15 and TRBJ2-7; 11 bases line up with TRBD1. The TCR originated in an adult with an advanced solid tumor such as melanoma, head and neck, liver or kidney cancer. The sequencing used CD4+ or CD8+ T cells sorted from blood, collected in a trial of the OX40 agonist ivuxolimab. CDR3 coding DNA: TGTGCCACTAGAGAGGGGACAGGGGGACCCTACGAGCAGTACTTC. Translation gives CATREGTGGPYEQYF.